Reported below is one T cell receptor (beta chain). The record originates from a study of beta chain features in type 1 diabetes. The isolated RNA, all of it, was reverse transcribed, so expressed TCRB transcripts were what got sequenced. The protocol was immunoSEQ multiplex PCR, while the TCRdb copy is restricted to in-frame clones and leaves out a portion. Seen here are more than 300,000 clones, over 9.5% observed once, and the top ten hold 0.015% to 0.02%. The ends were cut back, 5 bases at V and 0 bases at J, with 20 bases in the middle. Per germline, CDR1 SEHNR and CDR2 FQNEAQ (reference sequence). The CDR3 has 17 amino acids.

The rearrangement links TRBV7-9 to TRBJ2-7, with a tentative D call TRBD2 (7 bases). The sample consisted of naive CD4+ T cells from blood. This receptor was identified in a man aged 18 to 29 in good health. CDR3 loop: CASSTLWGGRNSYEQYF. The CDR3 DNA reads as TGTGCCAGCAGCACCCTTTGGGGGGGCCGAAACTCCTACGAGCAGTACTTC.